This T cell receptor (beta chain) comes out of a study of Graves' ophthalmopathy and Graves' hyperthyroidism. Researchers took RNA transcripts and amplified TCR beta CDR3 regions from them. The first-round RT-PCR employed HTBI primers together with the Qiagen OneStep RT-PCR kit. A multiplex PCR was then performed as the second round. TCRdb used MiXCR to reprocess the multiplex PCR reads, holding one entry per CDR3 protein. The table has about 500,000 distinct CDR3 sequences, approximately 35% seen once. The CDR3 consists of 13 residues. With 5 bases clipped from V and 7 bases from J, the junction kept 5 bases outside the gene matches. From germline, CDR1 is SGHVS and CDR2 FNYEAQ. This clonotype was recorded many times.

The origin of this receptor is an adult man with Graves' hyperthyroidism. V and J are TRBV7-6 and TRBJ2-7; 10 bases map to TRBD2. The sequencing input was peripheral blood or thyroid tissue (not recorded which). The DNA of the CDR3 is TGTGCCAGCAGCCCCCGGACTAGCGGTGAGCAGTACTTC. Protein sequence: CASSPRTSGEQYF.